The source of this TCR beta chain is a study of siplizumab effects on memory and regulatory T cells. Clones were sequenced by immunoSEQ multiplex PCR, and TCRdb holds only the in-frame ones, with some missing. This sample has some 100,000 clones, with 93% found just once. The CDR3 has 16 amino acids. V lost 4 bases and J lost 0, with 13 bases in between. The germline gives CDR1 MGHRA, CDR2 YSYEKL. This clone is medium-sized (0.01 to 0.1%) in the sample. This receptor was identified in a human donor in good health. Input material: CD8+ T cells sorted from blood. This chain joins TRBV4-1 and TRBJ1-3; D might be TRBD1 (6 bases). CDR3 DNA sequence: TGCGCCAGCAGCCGAAACTCGGACAGCTCTGGAAACACCATATATTTT. As protein: CASSRNSDSSGNTIYF.